The present T cell receptor beta chain was sequenced within a study of beta chain features in type 1 diabetes. Study results and limitations: When VDJ junctions were examined, type 1 diabetes patients showed fewer insertions and more deletions.

The V end lost 6 bases, the J end lost 3 bases, and 12 bases lay between the germline ends. Looked up from germline, CDR1 is MNHNS and CDR2 is SASEGT. The CDR3 runs 14 residues. Sequencing targeted expressed TCRB transcripts, as all isolated RNA had been reverse transcribed. Method: immunoSEQ multiplex PCR; TCRdb's copy keeps in-frame clones and lacks some. This table has 60,000 to 75,000 clones, around three fifths appearing once. On this clone: Its antigen is as yet unknown.

CD4+ naive, central memory, regulatory and stem cell-like memory subsets were isolated by sorting on CD45RO/CCR7/CD25/CD127/CD95/CD27. The sample comprised Tregs from blood. The rearrangement joins TRBV6-1 to TRBJ2-1; perhaps TRBD1 as D (6 bases). The sequence derives from a woman younger than 30 in good health. CDR3: CASSGQMNYNEQFF. The CDR3 DNA reads TGTGCCAGCAGCGGACAGATGAACTACAATGAGCAGTTCTTC.